This T cell receptor (beta chain) was recorded in a study of CD8 T cells in ankylosing spondylitis. The study, taken as a whole, reports: Significant enrichment of disease-linked clones was reported in matched ankylosing spondylitis synovial fluid.

The CDR3 covers 13 residues. The V gene's germline CDR1 is ENHRY and CDR2 SYGVKD. Germline trimming cut 7 bases from V and 0 bases from J; bases unmatched to any gene: 0. Via MiXCR, TCRdb re-called the 5' RACE reads, giving one row per CDR3 protein. Among some 200,000 distinct CDR3 sequences, 20% to 30% were seen once, and the ten largest hold approximately 6.6%. This clonotype was seen a handful of times. Its antigen is unidentified. This chain joins TRBV10-3 and TRBJ2-3, with 8 bases fitting TRBD2. The sequencing sample was made of blood, either unsorted or a sorted T cell fraction (not recorded which). This clonotype originated in a male donor with ankylosing spondylitis or in good health (not recorded which). CDR3 in amino acids: CAIKRGSTDTQYF. DNA for the CDR3: TGTGCCATCAAGCGGGGGAGCACAGATACGCAGTATTTT.